The clone carrying this TCR beta chain was observed at least ten times. This sample is part of a study of T cells in Graves' hyperthyroidism and ophthalmopathy. Trimming stripped 4 bases from V and 0 bases from J, with 8 bases between. The CDR3 is made up of 14 amino acids. Germline V gene sequence: CDR1 LGHDT, CDR2 YNNKEL (reference sequence). The source material, RNA transcripts, was used to amplify TCR beta CDR3 regions. The HTBI primer set was used in a first-round RT-PCR of the TCR CDR3. Each CDR3 protein is one row after TCRdb ran MiXCR on the multiplex PCR reads. Of some 320,000 distinct CDR3 sequences detected, around 15% appear once; the ten largest clones hold roughly 33%.

This clonotype originated in a woman aged 40 to 50 with Graves' ophthalmopathy. The V call is TRBV3-1, the J call TRBJ2-3; D is unresolved. What was sequenced was blood. CDR3 amino acids: CASSRPSSTDTQYF. The CDR3 nucleotides are TGTGCCAGCAGCCGACCATCTAGCACAGATACGCAGTATTTT.